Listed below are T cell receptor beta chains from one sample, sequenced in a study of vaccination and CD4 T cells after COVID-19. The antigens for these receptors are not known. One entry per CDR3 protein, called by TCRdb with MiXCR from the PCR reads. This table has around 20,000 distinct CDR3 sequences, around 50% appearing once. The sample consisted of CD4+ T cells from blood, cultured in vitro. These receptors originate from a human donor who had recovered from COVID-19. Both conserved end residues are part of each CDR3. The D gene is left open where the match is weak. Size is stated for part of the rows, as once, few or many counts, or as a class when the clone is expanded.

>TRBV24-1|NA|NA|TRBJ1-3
CATSDTNSGNTIYF
TGTGCCACCAGTGACACTAACTCTGGAAACACCATATATTTT
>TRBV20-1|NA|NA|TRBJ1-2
CSARDYNRISVNYGYTF
TGCAGTGCTAGAGATTACAACAGGATATCTGTAAACTATGGCTACACCTTC
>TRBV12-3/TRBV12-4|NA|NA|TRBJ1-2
CASNLWGQGKGYTF
TGTGCCAGCAACCTCTGGGGTCAGGGTAAAGGCTACACCTTC
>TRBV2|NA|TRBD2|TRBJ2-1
CASSLGTSGGIRFF
TGTGCCAGCTCACTGGGGACTAGCGGGGGGATAAGGTTCTTC
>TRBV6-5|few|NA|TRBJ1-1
CASSYSRVGDTEAFF
TGTGCCAGCAGTTACTCTCGCGTCGGGGACACTGAAGCTTTCTTT
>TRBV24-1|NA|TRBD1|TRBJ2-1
CATSSPEGAGYNEQFF
TGTGCCACCAGTAGTCCCGAGGGGGCGGGCTATAATGAGCAGTTCTTC
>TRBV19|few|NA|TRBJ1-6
CASSPHPPGALDSPLHF
TGTGCCAGTAGTCCCCATCCCCCGGGGGCTTTAGATTCACCCCTCCACTTT
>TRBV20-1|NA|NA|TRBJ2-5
CSARDPQLKETQYF
TGCAGTGCTAGAGATCCTCAGTTAAAAGAGACCCAGTACTTC
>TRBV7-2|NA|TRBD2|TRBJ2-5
CASSLGGGSETQYF
TGTGCCAGCAGCTTAGGGGGAGGGTCAGAGACCCAGTACTTC
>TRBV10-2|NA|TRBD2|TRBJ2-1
CASSDPFSGSSYNEQFF
TGCGCCAGCAGTGACCCCTTTAGCGGGAGCTCCTACAATGAGCAGTTCTTC
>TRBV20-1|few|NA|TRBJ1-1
CSARVQAGQTEAFF
TGCAGTGCTAGAGTACAGGCAGGGCAGACTGAAGCTTTCTTT
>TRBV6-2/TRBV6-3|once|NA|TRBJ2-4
CASSYSSGGIQYF
TGTGCCAGCAGTTACTCATCTGGCGGCATTCAGTACTTC
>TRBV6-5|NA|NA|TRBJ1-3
CASSYGHSSGNTIYF
TGTGCCAGCAGTTACGGGCACTCCTCTGGAAACACCATATATTTT
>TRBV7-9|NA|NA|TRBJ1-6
CASSYRSQDNSPLHF
TGTGCCAGCAGTTATCGTTCGCAGGACAATTCACCCCTCCACTTT
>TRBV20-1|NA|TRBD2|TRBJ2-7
CSANGGSSGIGSYEQYF
TGCAGTGCCAACGGAGGGTCTAGCGGGATCGGGTCCTACGAGCAGTACTTC
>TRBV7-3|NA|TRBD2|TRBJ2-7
CASSLAGGDLYEQYF
TGTGCCAGCAGCCTAGCGGGAGGAGATCTTTACGAGCAGTACTTC
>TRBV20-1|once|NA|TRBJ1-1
CSARDRFVGDTEAFF
TGCAGTGCTAGAGATCGTTTTGTGGGGGACACTGAAGCTTTCTTT